This TCR beta chain was sequenced during a study of long-term antiretroviral therapy in people with HIV. Study outcomes and limitations: Dominant in the repertoire at all time points were clones expanded before ART. ART preceded a rise in diversity that nonetheless stayed lower than in transplant donor controls.

For this clone: The target antigen is unknown.

The V and J ends lost 0 bases and 5 bases respectively, with 14 bases between them. Germline-derived CDR1 and CDR2 are MNHNY and SVGAGI (reference sequence). The CDR3 sequence is 16 residues long. Researchers ran immunoSEQ v3.0 at survey level. The data were produced by immunoSEQ multiplex PCR, yet TCRdb's version contains in-frame clones alone and is incomplete. The sample has under 25,000 clones; under 80% are singletons. V gene TRBV6-6 combines with J gene TRBJ1-3; D remains ambiguous. This clonotype was obtained from a woman aged 40 to 50 with HIV. The source was unsorted PBMCs, collected 0.5 years after starting antiretroviral therapy. CDR3 DNA sequence: TGTGCCAGCAGTTACTCGGTGACGGTGACTAGAAACACCATATATTTT. It codes for CASSYSVTVTRNTIYF.